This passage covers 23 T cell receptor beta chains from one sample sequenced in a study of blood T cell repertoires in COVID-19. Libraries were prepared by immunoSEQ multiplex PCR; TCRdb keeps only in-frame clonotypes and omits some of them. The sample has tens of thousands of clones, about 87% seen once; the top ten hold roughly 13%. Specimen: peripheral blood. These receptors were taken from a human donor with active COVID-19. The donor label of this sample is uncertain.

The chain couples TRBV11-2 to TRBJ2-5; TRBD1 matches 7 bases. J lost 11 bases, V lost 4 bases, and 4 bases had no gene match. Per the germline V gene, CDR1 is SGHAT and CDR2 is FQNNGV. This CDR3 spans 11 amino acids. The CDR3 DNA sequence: TGTGCCAGCAGCTCCCGGGACAGTCAGTACTTC. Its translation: CASSSRDSQYF.

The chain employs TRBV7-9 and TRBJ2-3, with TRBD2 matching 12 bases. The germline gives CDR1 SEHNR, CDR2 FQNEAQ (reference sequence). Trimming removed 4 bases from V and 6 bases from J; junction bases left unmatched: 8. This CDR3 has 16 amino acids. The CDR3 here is CASSSGLAGFIDTQYF. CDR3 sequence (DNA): TGTGCCAGCAGCTCGGGACTAGCGGGTTTTATTGATACGCAGTATTTT.

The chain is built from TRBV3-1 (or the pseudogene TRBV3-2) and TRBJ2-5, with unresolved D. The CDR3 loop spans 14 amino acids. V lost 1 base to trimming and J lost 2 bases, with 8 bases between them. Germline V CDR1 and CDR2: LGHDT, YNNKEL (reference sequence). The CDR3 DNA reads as TGTGCCAGCAGCCAAGGCCTTGAGCAAGAGACCCAGTACTTC. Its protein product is CASSQGLEQETQYF.

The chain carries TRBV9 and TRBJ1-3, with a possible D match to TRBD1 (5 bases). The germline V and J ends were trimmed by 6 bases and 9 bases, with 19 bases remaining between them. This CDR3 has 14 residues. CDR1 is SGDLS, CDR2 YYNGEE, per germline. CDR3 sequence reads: CASNSGGVQGTIYF. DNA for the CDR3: TGTGCCAGCAACTCAGGCGGGGTGCAGGGCACCATATATTTT.

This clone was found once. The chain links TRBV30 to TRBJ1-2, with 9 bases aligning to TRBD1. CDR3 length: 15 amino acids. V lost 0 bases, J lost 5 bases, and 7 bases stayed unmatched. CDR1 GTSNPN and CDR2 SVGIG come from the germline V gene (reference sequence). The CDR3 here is CAWSVGTGGGYGYTF. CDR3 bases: TGTGCCTGGAGTGTGGGCACAGGGGGCGGGTATGGCTACACCTTC.

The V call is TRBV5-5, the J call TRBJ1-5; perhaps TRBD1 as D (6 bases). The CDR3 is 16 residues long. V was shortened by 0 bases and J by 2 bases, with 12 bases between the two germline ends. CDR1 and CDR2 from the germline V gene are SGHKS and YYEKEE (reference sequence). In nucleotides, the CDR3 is TGTGCCAGCAGCTTGGTTCCGGCAGGGGGCAATCAGCCCCAGCATTTT. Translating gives CASSLVPAGGNQPQHF.

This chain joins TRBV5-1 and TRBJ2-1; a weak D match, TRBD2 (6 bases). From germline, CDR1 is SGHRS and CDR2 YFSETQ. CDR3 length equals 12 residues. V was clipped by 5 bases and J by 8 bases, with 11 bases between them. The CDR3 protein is CASSWGDDEQFF. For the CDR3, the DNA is TGCGCCAGCAGTTGGGGGGACGATGAGCAGTTCTTC. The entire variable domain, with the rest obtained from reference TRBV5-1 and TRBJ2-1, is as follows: KAGVTQTPRYLIKTRGQQVTLSCSPISGHRSVSWYQQTPGQGLQFLFEYFSETQRNKGNFPGRFSGRQFSNSRSEMNVSTLELGDSALYLCASSWGDDEQFFGPGTRLTVL.

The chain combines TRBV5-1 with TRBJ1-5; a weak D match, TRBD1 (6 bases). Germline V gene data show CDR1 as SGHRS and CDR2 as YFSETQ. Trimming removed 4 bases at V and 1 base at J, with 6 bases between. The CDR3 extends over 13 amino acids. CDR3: CASSQGSNQPQHF. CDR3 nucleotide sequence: TGCGCCAGCAGCCAGGGGAGCAATCAGCCCCAGCATTTT.

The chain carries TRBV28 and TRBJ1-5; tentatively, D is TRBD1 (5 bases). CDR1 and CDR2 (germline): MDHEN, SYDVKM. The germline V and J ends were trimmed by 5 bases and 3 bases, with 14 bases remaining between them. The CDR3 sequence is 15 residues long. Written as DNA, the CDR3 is TGTGCCAGCAGTCTCCCGGGCGGGACCAATCAGCCCCAGCATTTT. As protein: CASSLPGGTNQPQHF.

CDR3 in amino acids: CASSYSHDGGTYEQYF. The CDR3 nucleotides read TGTGCCAGCAGTTACTCCCACGACGGAGGGACCTACGAGCAGTACTTC. The rearrangement links TRBV6-2 or TRBV6-3 to TRBJ2-7; tentatively, D is TRBD2 (6 bases). CDR1 is MNHEY, CDR2 SVGEGT, per germline. This CDR3 comprises 16 residues. V gave up 0 bases and J gave up 2 bases, with 14 bases separating them.

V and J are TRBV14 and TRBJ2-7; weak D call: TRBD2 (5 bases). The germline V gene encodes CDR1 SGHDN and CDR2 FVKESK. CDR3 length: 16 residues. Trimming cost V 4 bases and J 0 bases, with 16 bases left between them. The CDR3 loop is CASSPTRPGNSYEQYF. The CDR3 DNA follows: TGTGCCAGCAGCCCCACCCGTCCGGGAAACTCCTACGAGCAGTACTTC.

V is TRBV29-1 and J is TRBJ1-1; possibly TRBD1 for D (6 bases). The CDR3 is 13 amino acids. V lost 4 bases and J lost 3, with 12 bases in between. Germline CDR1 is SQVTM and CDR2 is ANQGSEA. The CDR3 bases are TGCAGCGTTGCGACAGGACAAGACACTGAAGCTTTCTTT. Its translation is CSVATGQDTEAFF.

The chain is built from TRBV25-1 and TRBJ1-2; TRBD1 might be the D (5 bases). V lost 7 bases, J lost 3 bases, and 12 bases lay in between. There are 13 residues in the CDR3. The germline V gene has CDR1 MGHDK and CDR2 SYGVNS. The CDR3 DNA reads TGTGCCAGCACGGGGGGACTTCACTATGGCTACACCTTC. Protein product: CASTGGLHYGYTF.

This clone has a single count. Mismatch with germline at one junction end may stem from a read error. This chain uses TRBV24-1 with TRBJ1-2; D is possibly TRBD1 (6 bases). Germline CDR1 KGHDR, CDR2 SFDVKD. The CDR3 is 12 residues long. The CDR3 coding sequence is TGTGCCACCAGTGATGGCGTAGCAGGGGTTTACTTC. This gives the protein CATSDGVAGVYF.

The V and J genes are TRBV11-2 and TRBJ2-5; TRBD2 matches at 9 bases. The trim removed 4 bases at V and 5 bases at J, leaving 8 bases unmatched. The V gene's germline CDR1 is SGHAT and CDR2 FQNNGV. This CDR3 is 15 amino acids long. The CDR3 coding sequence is TGTGCCAGCAGCTCACCTAGCGGGGTCGGGGAGACCCAGTACTTC. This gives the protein CASSSPSGVGETQYF.

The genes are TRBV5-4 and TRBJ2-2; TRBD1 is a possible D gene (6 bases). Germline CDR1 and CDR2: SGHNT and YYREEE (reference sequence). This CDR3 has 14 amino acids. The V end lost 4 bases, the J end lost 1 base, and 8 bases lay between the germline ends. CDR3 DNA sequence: TGTGCCAGCAGCCCGGGACAGAACACCGGGGAGCTGTTTTTT. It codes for CASSPGQNTGELFF. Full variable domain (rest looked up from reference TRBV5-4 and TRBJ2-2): ETGVTQSPTHLIKTRGQQVTLRCSSQSGHNTVSWYQQALGQGPQFIFQYYREEENGRGNFPPRFSGLQFPNYSSELNVNALELDDSALYLCASSPGQNTGELFFGEGSRLTVL.

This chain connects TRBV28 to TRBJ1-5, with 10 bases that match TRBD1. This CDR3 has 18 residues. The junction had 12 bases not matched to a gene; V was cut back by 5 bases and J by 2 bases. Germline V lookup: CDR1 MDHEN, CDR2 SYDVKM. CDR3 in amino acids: CASSPGQGTWMGNQPQHF. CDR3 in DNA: TGTGCCAGCAGTCCGGGACAGGGGACGTGGATGGGCAATCAGCCCCAGCATTTT.

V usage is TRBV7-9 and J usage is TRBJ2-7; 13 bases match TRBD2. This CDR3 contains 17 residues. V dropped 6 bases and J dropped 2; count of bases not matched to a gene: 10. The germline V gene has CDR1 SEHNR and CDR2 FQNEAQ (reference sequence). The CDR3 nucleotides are TGTGCCAGCAGTCCTCGGACTAGCGGGAGCTTCCCCTACGAGCAGTACTTC. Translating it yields CASSPRTSGSFPYEQYF.

CDR3 loop: CASSLAGGTGELFF. In DNA form, the CDR3 reads TGTGCCAGCAGCTTGGCGGGGGGCACCGGGGAGCTGTTTTTT. The chain links TRBV5-4 to TRBJ2-2; TRBD2 agrees at 7 bases. The junction had 0 bases not matched to a gene; V was cut back by 0 bases and J by 4 bases. Germline V lookup: CDR1 SGHNT, CDR2 YYREEE (reference sequence). The CDR3 is 14 amino acids. The full variable domain, with the rest looked up from reference TRBV5-4 and TRBJ2-2, is ETGVTQSPTHLIKTRGQQVTLRCSSQSGHNTVSWYQQALGQGPQFIFQYYREEENGRGNFPPRFSGLQFPNYSSELNVNALELDDSALYLCASSLAGGTGELFFGEGSRLTVL.

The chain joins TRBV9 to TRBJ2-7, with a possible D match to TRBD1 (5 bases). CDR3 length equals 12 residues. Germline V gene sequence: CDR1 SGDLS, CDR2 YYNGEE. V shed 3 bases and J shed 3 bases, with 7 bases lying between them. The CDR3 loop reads CASSDQGYEQYF. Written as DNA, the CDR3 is TGTGCCAGCAGCGACCAGGGCTACGAGCAGTACTTC.

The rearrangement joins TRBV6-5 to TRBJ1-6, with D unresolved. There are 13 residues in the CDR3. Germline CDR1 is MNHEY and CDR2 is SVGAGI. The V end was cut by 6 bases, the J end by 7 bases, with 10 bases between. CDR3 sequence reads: CASSKEQNSPLHF. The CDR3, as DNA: TGTGCCAGCAGCAAAGAACAGAATTCACCCCTCCACTTT.

The CDR3, as DNA: TGTGCCAGCAGCCAAGGAGGGATCTCCTACGAGCAGTACTTC. Amino acids: CASSQGGISYEQYF. The chain has TRBV14 and TRBJ2-7; a weak D match, TRBD2 (5 bases). Germline CDR1 reads SGHDN; CDR2 reads FVKESK. The V gene lost 1 base and the J gene lost 0 bases, with 7 bases spanning the gap. CDR3 length equals 14 residues.

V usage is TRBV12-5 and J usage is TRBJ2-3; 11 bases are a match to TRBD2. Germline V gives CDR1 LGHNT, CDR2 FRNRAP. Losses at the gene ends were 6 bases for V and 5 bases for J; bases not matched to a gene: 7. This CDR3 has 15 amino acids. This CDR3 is CASGPNSGGVDTQYF. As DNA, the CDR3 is TGTGCTAGTGGCCCCAATAGCGGGGGGGTAGATACGCAGTATTTT.